Listed here are 3 T cell receptor beta chains from one sample, sequenced in a study of T cell responses to AZD1222 COVID-19 vaccine. Only in-frame clones appear in the TCRdb table, and some are missing; sequencing was by immunoSEQ multiplex PCR. The sample shows 120,000 or so clones, roughly 90% of them seen only once. Source: peripheral blood, taken on day 0 of AZD1222 vaccination. The receptors stem from an adult in good health.

This clone was seen only once. CDR3 nucleotides: TGTGCCAGCAGCGCCCCCGGAGGCGCAAATGAAAAACTGTTTTTT. As protein: CASSAPGGANEKLFF. The chain has TRBV7-9 and TRBJ1-4; no clear D gene. Looked up from germline, CDR1 is SEHNR and CDR2 is FQNEAQ (reference sequence). The CDR3 spans 15 residues. The V end lost 5 bases, the J end lost 5 bases, and 15 bases lay between the germline ends. The full variable domain, with the rest looked up from reference TRBV7-9 and TRBJ1-4, is DTGVSQNPRHKITKRGQNVTFRCDPISEHNRLYWYRQTLGQGPEFLTYFQNEAQLEKSRLLSDRFSAERPKGSFSTLEIQRTEQGDSAMYLCASSAPGGANEKLFFGSGTQLSVL.

V usage is TRBV27 and J usage is TRBJ1-5, with 7 bases identical to TRBD1. The germline CDR1 and CDR2 sequences are MNHEY and SMNVEV (reference sequence). This CDR3 has 18 amino acids. Trimming removed 4 bases from V and 0 bases from J; junction bases left unmatched: 12. Written as DNA, the CDR3 is TGTGCCAGCAGTTATGGGACAGTCAAGGGAGATAGCAATCAGCCCCAGCATTTT. This sequence encodes CASSYGTVKGDSNQPQHF.

V usage is TRBV13 and J usage is TRBJ2-1, with 7 bases matching TRBD2. Losses at the gene ends were 6 bases for V and 0 bases for J; bases not matched to a gene: 8. The CDR3 length is 16 residues. CDR1 PRHDT and CDR2 FYEKMQ come from the germline V gene (reference sequence). CDR3 residues: CASSFERGSSYNEQFF. The CDR3 region has the DNA TGTGCCAGCAGTTTTGAGCGGGGTAGCTCCTACAATGAGCAGTTCTTC.